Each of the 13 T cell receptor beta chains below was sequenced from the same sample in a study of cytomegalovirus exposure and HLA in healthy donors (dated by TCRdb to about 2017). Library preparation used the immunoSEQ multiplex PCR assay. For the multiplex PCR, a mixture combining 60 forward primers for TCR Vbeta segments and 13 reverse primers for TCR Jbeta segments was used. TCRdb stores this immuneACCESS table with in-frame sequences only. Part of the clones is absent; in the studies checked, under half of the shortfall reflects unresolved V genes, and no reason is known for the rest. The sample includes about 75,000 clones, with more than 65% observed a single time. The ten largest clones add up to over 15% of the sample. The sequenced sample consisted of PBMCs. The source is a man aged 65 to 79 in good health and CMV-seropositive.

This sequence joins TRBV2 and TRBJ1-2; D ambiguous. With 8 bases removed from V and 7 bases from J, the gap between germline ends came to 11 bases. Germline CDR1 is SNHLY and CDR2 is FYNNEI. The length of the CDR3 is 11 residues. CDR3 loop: CASARTSGYTF. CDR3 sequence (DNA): TGTGCCAGCGCACGAACGAGTGGCTACACCTTC.

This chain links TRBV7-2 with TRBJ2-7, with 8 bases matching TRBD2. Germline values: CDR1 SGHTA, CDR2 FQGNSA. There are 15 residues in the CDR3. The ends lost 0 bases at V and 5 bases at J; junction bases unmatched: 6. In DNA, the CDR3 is TGTGCCAGCAGCTTAGCGAGCGGGGGTAGGAACGAGCAGTACTTC. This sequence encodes CASSLASGGRNEQYF.

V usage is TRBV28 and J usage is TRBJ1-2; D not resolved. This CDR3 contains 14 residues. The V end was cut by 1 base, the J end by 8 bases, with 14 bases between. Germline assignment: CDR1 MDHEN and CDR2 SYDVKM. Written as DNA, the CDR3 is TGTGCCAGCAGTTTATCCTCACCTGGCGGGGGCTACACCTTC. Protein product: CASSLSSPGGGYTF.

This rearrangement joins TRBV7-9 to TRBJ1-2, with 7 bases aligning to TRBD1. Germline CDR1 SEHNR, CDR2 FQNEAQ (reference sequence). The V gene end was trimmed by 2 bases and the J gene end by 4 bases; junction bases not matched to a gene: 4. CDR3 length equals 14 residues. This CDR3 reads CASSLTQGSYGYTF. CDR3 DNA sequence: TGTGCCAGCAGCTTAACACAGGGGTCCTATGGCTACACCTTC.

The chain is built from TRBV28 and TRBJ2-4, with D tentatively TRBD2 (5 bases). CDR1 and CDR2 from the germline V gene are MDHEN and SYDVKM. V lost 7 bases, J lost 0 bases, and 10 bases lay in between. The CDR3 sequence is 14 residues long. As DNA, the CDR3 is TGTGCCAGCACGGAGGATCTAGCCAAAAACATTCAGTACTTC. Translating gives CASTEDLAKNIQYF.

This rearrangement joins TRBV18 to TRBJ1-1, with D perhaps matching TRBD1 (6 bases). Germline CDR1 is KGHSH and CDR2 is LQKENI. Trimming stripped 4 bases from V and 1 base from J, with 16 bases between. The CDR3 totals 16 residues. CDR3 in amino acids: CASSLRGGGENTEAFF. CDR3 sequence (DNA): TGTGCCAGCTCACTCAGGGGAGGGGGAGAGAACACTGAAGCTTTCTTT.

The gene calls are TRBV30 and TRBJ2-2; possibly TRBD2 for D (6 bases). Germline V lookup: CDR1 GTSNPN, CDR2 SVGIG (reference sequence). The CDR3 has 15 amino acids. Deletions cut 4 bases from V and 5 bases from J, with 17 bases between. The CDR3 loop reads CAWIKRGLPTGELFF. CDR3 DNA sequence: TGTGCCTGGATCAAAAGGGGACTGCCAACCGGGGAGCTGTTTTTT.

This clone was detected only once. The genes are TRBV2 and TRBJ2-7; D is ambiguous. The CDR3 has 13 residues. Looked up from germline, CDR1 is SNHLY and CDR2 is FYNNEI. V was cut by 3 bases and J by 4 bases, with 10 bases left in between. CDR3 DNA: TGTGCCAGCAGTGAGATCCGGGTGTACGAGCAGTACTTC. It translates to CASSEIRVYEQYF.

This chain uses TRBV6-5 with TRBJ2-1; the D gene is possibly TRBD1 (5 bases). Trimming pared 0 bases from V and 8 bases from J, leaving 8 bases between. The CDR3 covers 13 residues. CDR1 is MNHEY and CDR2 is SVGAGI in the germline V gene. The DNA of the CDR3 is TGTGCCAGCAGTTACTCGGGGCGCGATGAGCAGTTCTTC. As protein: CASSYSGRDEQFF.

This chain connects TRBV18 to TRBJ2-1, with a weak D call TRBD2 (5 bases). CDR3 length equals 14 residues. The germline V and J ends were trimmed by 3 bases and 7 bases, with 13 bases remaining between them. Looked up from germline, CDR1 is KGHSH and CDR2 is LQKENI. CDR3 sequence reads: CASSPFESGNEQFF. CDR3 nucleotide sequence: TGTGCCAGCTCACCCTTTGAGTCGGGGAATGAGCAGTTCTTC. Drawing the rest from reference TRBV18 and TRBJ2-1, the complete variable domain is NAGVMQNPRHLVRRRGQEARLRCSPMKGHSHVYWYRQLPEEGLKFMVYLQKENIIDESGMPKERFSAEFPKEGPSILRIQQVVRGDSAAYFCASSPFESGNEQFFGPGTRLTVL.

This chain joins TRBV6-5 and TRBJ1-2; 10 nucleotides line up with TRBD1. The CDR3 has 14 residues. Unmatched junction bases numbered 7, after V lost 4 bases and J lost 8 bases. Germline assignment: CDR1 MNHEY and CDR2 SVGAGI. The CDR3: CASSSRQGARGYTF. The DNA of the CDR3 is TGTGCCAGCAGTTCCAGACAGGGGGCGCGAGGCTACACCTTC.

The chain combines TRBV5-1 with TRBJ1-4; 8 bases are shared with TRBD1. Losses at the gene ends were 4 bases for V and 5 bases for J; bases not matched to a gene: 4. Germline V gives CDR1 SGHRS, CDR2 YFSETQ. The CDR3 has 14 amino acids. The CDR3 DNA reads TGCGCCAGCAGCGAGGACAGGGTCAATGAAAAACTGTTTTTT. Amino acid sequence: CASSEDRVNEKLFF.

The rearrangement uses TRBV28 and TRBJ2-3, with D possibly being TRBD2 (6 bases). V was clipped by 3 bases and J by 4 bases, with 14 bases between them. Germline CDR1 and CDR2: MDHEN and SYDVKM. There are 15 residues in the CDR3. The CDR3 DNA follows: TGTGCCAGCAGTTTGGGTGCGGGAAATGCAGATACGCAGTATTTT. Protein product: CASSLGAGNADTQYF.